This T cell receptor (beta chain) comes out of a study of T cells in tumors after PD-1 blockade. For the study at large: No patient had prior checkpoint blockade, systemic immunosuppression, or radiotherapy within 4 weeks. Study-wide results and limits: Approximately 41% of tumor TCR clonotypes were also found in blood.

Assay used: immunoSEQ multiplex PCR; TCRdb lists only in-frame clones, some missing. The profile shows around 21,000 clones, roughly 80% of them singletons. About this clone itself: As yet, its antigen is unknown.

The CDR3 covers 14 residues. Germline V CDR1 and CDR2: MNHNY, SVGAGI (reference sequence). Trimming shortened V by 6 bases and J by 6 bases, and 17 bases separated the two germline ends. The source of this sequence is a human donor with advanced basal cell or squamous cell carcinoma (not recorded which). The sequenced sample was PBMCs, obtained after anti-PD-1 therapy. The chain employs TRBV6-6 and TRBJ1-2, with D perhaps matching TRBD1 (5 bases). CDR3 nucleotides: TGTGCCAGCAGCCCTCGCGGGGGGTTAGATGGCTACACCTTC. Its protein is CASSPRGGLDGYTF.